This T cell receptor (beta chain) was documented in a study of T-cell memory formation after mild COVID-19. 5'RACE, which relied on constant-segment primers, yielded TCR alpha and TCR beta cDNA libraries carrying sample barcodes and UMIs. MiXCR, run by TCRdb on the 5' RACE reads, gives a single entry per CDR3 protein. This table holds around 62,000 distinct CDR3 sequences, 25% to 30% found once. This CDR3 spans 16 amino acids. Per germline, CDR1 MNHEY and CDR2 SMNVEV (reference sequence). Trimming left V 3 bases short and J 2 bases short, with 14 bases between. Concerning this clonotype itself: Its target is unknown.

Study-level points and caveats: Pre-infection memory carried some responding clones, suggesting that cross-reactive memory joined. A second wave expanding day 15 to 37 was CD4+-biased; contracting clones were balanced. Day 37-peaking second-wave clones had unconfirmed SARS-CoV-2 specificity.

The chain employs TRBV27 and TRBJ2-1; D remains unclear. The sequenced sample consisted of PBMCs or a T cell subset sorted from them (not recorded which). This receptor was identified in a man between 18 and 29 years old who had mild COVID-19 (a few samples of this study predate the infection). Cell type and time point are not known. For the CDR3, the DNA is TGTGCCAGCAGTTTCTCGGTCCTTCCACCCTACAATGAGCAGTTCTTC. This gives the protein CASSFSVLPPYNEQFF.